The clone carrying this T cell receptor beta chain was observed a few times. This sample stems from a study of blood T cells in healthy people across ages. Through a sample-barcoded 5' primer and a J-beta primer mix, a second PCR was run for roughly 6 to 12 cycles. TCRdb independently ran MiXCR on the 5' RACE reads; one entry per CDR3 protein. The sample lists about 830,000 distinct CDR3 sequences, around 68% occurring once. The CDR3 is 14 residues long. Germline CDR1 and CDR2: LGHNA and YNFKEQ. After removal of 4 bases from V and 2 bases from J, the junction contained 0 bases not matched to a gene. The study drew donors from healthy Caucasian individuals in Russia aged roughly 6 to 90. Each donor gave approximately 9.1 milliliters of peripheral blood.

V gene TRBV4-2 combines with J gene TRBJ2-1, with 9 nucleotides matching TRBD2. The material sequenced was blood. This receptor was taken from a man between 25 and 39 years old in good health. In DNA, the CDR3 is TGTGCCAGCAGCCGCGGGGGGGCCTACAATGAGCAGTTCTTC. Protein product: CASSRGGAYNEQFF.